The 14 T cell receptor beta chains below were found in one sample sequenced in a study of cytomegalovirus exposure and HLA in healthy donors. The study ran its PCR with 60 Vbeta and 13 Jbeta primers. Assay used: immunoSEQ multiplex PCR; TCRdb lists only in-frame clones, some missing. Counted here are about 110,000 clones, roughly four fifths occurring once; the ten biggest clones make up 1.3%. Sample: PBMCs. These TCRs come from a woman aged 30 to 39 in good health and CMV-seronegative.

This clone was picked up one time. This chain connects TRBV28 to TRBJ1-1; D is unresolved. The germline gives CDR1 MDHEN, CDR2 SYDVKM. Trimming took off 5 bases at V and 1 base at J, with 14 bases between the two ends. This CDR3 is 15 amino acids long. As DNA, the CDR3 is TGTGCCAGCAGTAAACCATACACAGAGAACACTGAAGCTTTCTTT. This translates into CASSKPYTENTEAFF.

This chain joins TRBV29-1 and TRBJ2-2; no definite D call. The CDR3 is 12 residues long. The germline V gene encodes CDR1 SQVTM and CDR2 ANQGSEA. V was trimmed by 4 bases and J by 1 base, leaving 4 bases between them. CDR3 sequence (DNA): TGCAGCGTTGCGAGGAACACCGGGGAGCTGTTTTTT. Translating it yields CSVARNTGELFF.

V usage is TRBV4-1 and J usage is TRBJ1-5; TRBD1 matches 7 bases. Germline-derived CDR1 and CDR2 are MGHRA and YSYEKL. The V and J ends lost 0 bases and 0 bases, in that order; junction bases with no gene match: 2. The CDR3 is made up of 16 amino acids. This CDR3 is CASSQEGDSSNQPQHF. The CDR3 nucleotides read TGCGCCAGCAGCCAAGAAGGGGACAGTAGCAATCAGCCCCAGCATTTT.

CDR3 sequence: CASSYLRTDSNQPQHF. The CDR3 DNA sequence: TGTGCCAGCAGTTACCTTCGGACAGATAGCAATCAGCCCCAGCATTTT. The V call is TRBV6-7, the J call TRBJ1-5; a possible D gene is TRBD1 (6 bases). TRBV6-7 is an open reading frame whose function is uncertain. V lost 2 bases, J lost 0 bases, and 11 bases lay in between. This CDR3 has 16 amino acids.

The chain carries TRBV5-4 and TRBJ2-7; D might be TRBD2 (5 bases). This CDR3 contains 13 residues. Deletions cut 5 bases from V and 2 bases from J, with 11 bases between. Germline lookup yields CDR1 SGHNT and CDR2 YYREEE (reference sequence). The CDR3 DNA sequence: TGTGCCAGCAGTCCTGAGGGCACCTACGAGCAGTACTTC. Translating gives CASSPEGTYEQYF.

This sequence joins TRBV9 and TRBJ2-2; possibly TRBD1 for D (6 bases). CDR3 size: 14 residues. Per the germline V gene, CDR1 is SGDLS and CDR2 is YYNGEE. The V end lost 0 bases, the J end lost 3 bases, and 6 bases lay between the germline ends. The CDR3 DNA reads TGTGCCAGCAGCGTAGGGACAGACACCGGGGAGCTGTTTTTT. It translates to CASSVGTDTGELFF. Complete variable domain (other parts from reference TRBV9 and TRBJ2-2): DSGVTQTPKHLITATGQRVTLRCSPRSGDLSVYWYQQSLDQGLQFLIQYYNGEERAKGNILERFSAQQFPDLHSELNLSSLELGDSALYFCASSVGTDTGELFFGEGSRLTVL.

This clone has more than one count but fewer than ten. DNA for the CDR3: TGTGTCACCAGGGGGCAGGATACGCAGTATTTT. Its protein product is CVTRGQDTQYF. This sequence joins TRBV7-2 and TRBJ2-3; 8 positions match TRBD1. CDR3 length: 11 residues. Per germline, CDR1 SGHTA and CDR2 FQGNSA. The variable domain in full, with the rest retrieved from reference TRBV7-2 and TRBJ2-3, is GAGVSQSPSNKVTEKGKDVELRCDPISGHTALYWYRQSLGQGLEFLIYFQGNSAPDKSGLPSDRFSAERTGGSVSTLTIQRTQQEDSAVYLCVTRGQDTQYFGPGTRLTVL.

In this sample, this clone turned up a few times. The chain couples TRBV9 to TRBJ2-7; D is undetermined. There are 13 residues in the CDR3. V was cut by 1 base and J by 4 bases, with 9 bases left in between. Germline assignment: CDR1 SGDLS and CDR2 YYNGEE. CDR3 residues: CASSVNSRYEQYF. The CDR3 coding sequence is TGTGCCAGCAGCGTAAATTCCAGATACGAGCAGTACTTC.

This clone was observed a single time. A junction boundary mismatches the germline segment, possibly from a read error. The gene calls are TRBV7-9 and TRBJ1-4; TRBD1 matches at 8 bases. The CDR3 runs 13 residues. Per germline, CDR1 SEHNR and CDR2 FQNEAQ (reference sequence). The CDR3 DNA reads TGTGCCAGCAGCTTAGCGGGACAGGCCCAGTGGGTGTTT. This codes for CASSLAGQAQWVF.

The chain has TRBV28 and TRBJ2-2; 7 bases align to TRBD1. CDR1 is MDHEN and CDR2 is SYDVKM in the germline V gene. V lost 4 bases, J lost 5 bases, and 10 bases stayed unmatched. The CDR3 length is 16 residues. Here the CDR3 reads CASSSRQGIGTGELFF. CDR3 DNA sequence: TGTGCCAGCAGTTCTCGACAGGGCATTGGGACCGGGGAGCTGTTTTTT.

This chain connects TRBV4-3 to TRBJ2-4; 15 positions agree with TRBD2. Germline V gene data show CDR1 as LGHNA and CDR2 as YSLEER. V lost 1 base, J lost 7 bases, and 14 bases stayed unmatched. The CDR3 has 20 amino acids. CDR3 sequence: CASSQVHGLAGGFDGNIQYF. As DNA, the CDR3 is TGCGCCAGCAGCCAAGTACACGGACTAGCGGGAGGGTTCGATGGGAACATTCAGTACTTC.

V usage is TRBV30 and J usage is TRBJ1-2; 7 positions agree with TRBD1. With 5 bases clipped from V and 4 bases from J, the junction kept 10 bases outside the gene matches. Germline V gene sequence: CDR1 GTSNPN, CDR2 SVGIG (reference sequence). This CDR3 is 14 amino acids long. Here the CDR3 reads CAWGTGEPGYGYTF. The CDR3 DNA sequence: TGTGCCTGGGGTACAGGGGAACCAGGCTATGGCTACACCTTC.

The rearrangement joins TRBV14 to TRBJ2-3, with D perhaps matching TRBD2 (5 bases). Per germline, CDR1 SGHDN and CDR2 FVKESK. The CDR3 totals 16 residues. Trimming left V 5 bases short and J 4 bases short, with 19 bases between. CDR3 sequence: CASSSPRLAASDTQYF. CDR3 in DNA: TGTGCCAGCAGCTCCCCGCGGCTAGCCGCCTCAGATACGCAGTATTTT.

V and J are TRBV28 and TRBJ2-5; 8 bases are a match to TRBD1. The CDR3 runs 14 residues. Germline trimming cut 5 bases from V and 4 bases from J; bases unmatched to any gene: 6. The germline CDR1 and CDR2 sequences are MDHEN and SYDVKM. The CDR3 bases are TGTGCCAGCAGTGAGAACAGGGGGAGAGAGACCCAGTACTTC. It encodes CASSENRGRETQYF.